These 3 T cell receptor beta chains originate from one sample sequenced in a study of shared clonotypes between healthy human individuals (TCRdb year 2020). The library was produced with the immunoSEQ multiplex PCR assay. TCRdb retrieved this table from immuneACCESS and kept in-frame rearrangements only. Not all clones are present; in checked studies, unresolved V genes account for under half, and no reason is known for the remainder. The table for this sample lists 470,000 or so clones; 70% to 80% of them were counted only once. 12% of the sample belongs to the ten largest clones. Sequenced sample: PBMCs. The receptors derive from a middle-aged woman in good health. Some clones in this sample may be carry-over from other donors' samples.

Worth noting for this clone: A read error may explain this, as a much larger clone is one base away. J is TRBJ2-5 and V is TRBV5-1; D not resolved. With the DNA end fitting TRBJ2-7 better, the J assignment may be wrong. CDR3 size: 13 residues. Germline V CDR1 and CDR2: SGHRS, YFSETQ. The CDR3 reads CASSLAGTYEQYF. The DNA of the CDR3 is TGCGCCAGCAGCTTGGCCGGCACCTACGAGCAGTACTTC.

The chain carries TRBV10-1 and TRBJ2-2; D unclear. Germline V gene lookup returns CDR1 WNHNN and CDR2 SYGVQD (reference sequence). The CDR3 has 13 residues. V was cut by 4 bases and J by 4 bases, with 7 bases left in between. For the CDR3, the DNA is TGCGCCAGCAGTGTATTTCTCACCGGGGAGCTGTTTTTT. This codes for CASSVFLTGELFF.

This clone appeared a few times. This sample includes further DNA sequences coding for the same CDR3. V usage is TRBV29-1 and J usage is TRBJ1-1; D might be TRBD1 (5 bases). Between the trimmed V and J ends, which lost 4 bases and 0 bases, there was a span of 15 bases. CDR1 is SQVTM and CDR2 is ANQGSEA in the germline V gene. The CDR3 totals 15 residues. In DNA form, the CDR3 reads TGCAGCGTTGGGGCCGGGTGGGGGATGAACACTGAAGCTTTCTTT. Amino acids: CSVGAGWGMNTEAFF. Using reference TRBV29-1 and TRBJ1-1 for the parts outside the CDR3, the full variable domain is SAVISQKPSRDICQRGTSLTIQCQVDSQVTMMFWYRQQPGQSLTLIATANQGSEATYESGFVIDKFPISRPNLTFSTLTVSNMSPEDSSIYLCSVGAGWGMNTEAFFGQGTRLTVV.